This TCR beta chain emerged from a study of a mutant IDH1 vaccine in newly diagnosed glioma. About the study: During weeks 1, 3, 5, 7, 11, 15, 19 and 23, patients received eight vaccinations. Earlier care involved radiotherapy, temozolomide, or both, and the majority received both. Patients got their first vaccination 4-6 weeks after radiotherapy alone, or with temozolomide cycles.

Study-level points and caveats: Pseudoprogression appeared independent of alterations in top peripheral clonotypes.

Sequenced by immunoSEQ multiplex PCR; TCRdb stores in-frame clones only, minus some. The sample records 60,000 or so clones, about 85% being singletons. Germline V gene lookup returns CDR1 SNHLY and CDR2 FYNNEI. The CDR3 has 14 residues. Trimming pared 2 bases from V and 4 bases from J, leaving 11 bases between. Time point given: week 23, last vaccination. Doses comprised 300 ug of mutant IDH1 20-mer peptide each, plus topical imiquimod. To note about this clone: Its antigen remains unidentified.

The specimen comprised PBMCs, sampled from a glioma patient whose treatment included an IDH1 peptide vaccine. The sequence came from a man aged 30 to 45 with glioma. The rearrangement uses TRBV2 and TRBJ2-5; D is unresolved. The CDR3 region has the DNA TGTGCCAGCAGTGAAAGTTGGGGTCCAGAGACCCAGTACTTC. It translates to CASSESWGPETQYF.